These T cell receptor beta chains were read from a single sample in a study of shared clonotypes between healthy human individuals. Generated by immunoSEQ multiplex PCR, the TCRdb table keeps only in-frame clones and is missing some. Of around 2.5 million clones listed, under 95% were seen once; the top ten hold 0.36%. The sample comprised naive CD4+ T cells from PBMCs. These TCRs come from a young man in good health. Some clones in this sample may be carry-over from other donors' samples. Both conserved end residues are part of each CDR3. D genes are given only for firm matches. The size entry is marked missing in some rows and otherwise reads once, few, many or a size class.

v_call: TRBV7-9; d_call: -; j_call: TRBJ2-5; clone_size: -; cdr3_aa: CASSLASGIETQYF; cdr3_nt: TGTGCCAGCAGCTTAGCTTCGGGTATAGAGACCCAGTACTTC
v_call: TRBV7-9; d_call: -; j_call: TRBJ1-2; clone_size: -; cdr3_aa: CASSLLSGARYTF; cdr3_nt: TGTGCCAGCAGCTTGTTGTCAGGGGCCCGCTACACCTTC
v_call: TRBV11-2; d_call: -; j_call: TRBJ2-7; clone_size: -; cdr3_aa: CASSSTGNGHRNEQYF; cdr3_nt: TGTGCCAGCAGCAGCACAGGTAACGGGCATAGAAACGAGCAGTACTTC
v_call: TRBV2; d_call: -; j_call: TRBJ1-1; clone_size: few; cdr3_aa: CASIPSGGLEAFF; cdr3_nt: TGTGCCAGCATCCCCAGCGGTGGTCTCGAGGCTTTCTTT
v_call: TRBV10-3; d_call: -; j_call: TRBJ2-1; clone_size: -; cdr3_aa: CAISKSFMGSSYNEQFF; cdr3_nt: TGTGCCATCAGCAAATCTTTCATGGGTAGCTCCTACAATGAGCAGTTCTTC
v_call: TRBV4-2; d_call: -; j_call: TRBJ2-1; clone_size: -; cdr3_aa: CASSLMTGRGVNEQFF; cdr3_nt: TGTGCCAGCAGCCTGATGACAGGTAGAGGGGTCAATGAGCAGTTCTTC
v_call: TRBV14; d_call: -; j_call: TRBJ2-1; clone_size: -; cdr3_aa: CASSQHGRKSHEQFF; cdr3_nt: TGTGCCAGCAGCCAACACGGGCGAAAGTCCCATGAGCAGTTCTTC
v_call: TRBV6-5; d_call: TRBD1; j_call: TRBJ2-5; clone_size: -; cdr3_aa: CASSPSGTGVETQYF; cdr3_nt: TGTGCCAGCAGTCCTTCCGGGACAGGGGTAGAGACCCAGTACTTC
v_call: TRBV13; d_call: TRBD1; j_call: TRBJ1-5; clone_size: -; cdr3_aa: CASSSRQGYSNQPQHF; cdr3_nt: TGTGCCAGCAGCTCCAGACAGGGTTATAGCAATCAGCCCCAGCATTTT
v_call: TRBV27; d_call: TRBD2; j_call: TRBJ2-7; clone_size: -; cdr3_aa: CASSTNLKAGSSYEQYF; cdr3_nt: TGTGCCAGCAGTACTAACTTAAAAGCGGGAAGCTCCTACGAGCAGTACTTC
v_call: TRBV5-6; d_call: -; j_call: TRBJ2-2; clone_size: -; cdr3_aa: CASSWGRTVTGELFF; cdr3_nt: TGTGCCAGCAGCTGGGGCAGGACAGTCACCGGGGAGCTGTTTTTT
v_call: TRBV2; d_call: -; j_call: TRBJ2-1; clone_size: -; cdr3_aa: CASSQRRGGDEQFF; cdr3_nt: TGTGCCAGCAGTCAGCGGAGAGGGGGTGATGAGCAGTTCTTC
v_call: TRBV7-8; d_call: -; j_call: TRBJ2-4; clone_size: -; cdr3_aa: CASSLDYWLTAKNIQYF; cdr3_nt: TGTGCCAGCAGCTTAGATTATTGGCTTACAGCCAAAAACATTCAGTACTTC
v_call: TRBV25-1; d_call: -; j_call: TRBJ1-1; clone_size: once; cdr3_aa: CASSLLGTSNTEAFF; cdr3_nt: TGTGCCAGCAGCCTCCTCGGGACTTCGAACACTGAAGCTTTCTTT
v_call: TRBV10-3; d_call: TRBD1; j_call: TRBJ2-3; clone_size: -; cdr3_aa: CASAGTGFTMTDTQYF; cdr3_nt: TGTGCCTCCGCCGGGACAGGGTTTACAATGACAGATACGCAGTATTTT
v_call: TRBV2; d_call: TRBD2; j_call: TRBJ2-1; clone_size: -; cdr3_aa: CASSEQLAGENEQFF; cdr3_nt: TGTGCCAGCAGTGAACAACTAGCGGGAGAGAATGAGCAGTTCTTC
v_call: TRBV19; d_call: -; j_call: TRBJ2-6; clone_size: -; cdr3_aa: CASRTGISGANVLTF; cdr3_nt: TGTGCCAGTAGAACAGGGATCTCTGGGGCCAACGTCCTGACTTTC
v_call: TRBV15; d_call: -; j_call: TRBJ1-5; clone_size: -; cdr3_aa: CATSVKEGGRNQPQHF; cdr3_nt: TGTGCCACCAGCGTGAAGGAGGGCGGGCGCAATCAGCCCCAGCATTTT
v_call: TRBV5-1; d_call: -; j_call: TRBJ2-7; clone_size: once; cdr3_aa: CASSLVGTTYEQYF; cdr3_nt: TGCGCCAGCAGCTTGGTTGGGACCACCTACGAGCAGTACTTC
v_call: TRBV11-2; d_call: -; j_call: TRBJ2-7; clone_size: -; cdr3_aa: CASSFWGGHEQYF; cdr3_nt: TGTGCCAGCAGCTTTTGGGGGGGCCACGAGCAGTACTTC
v_call: TRBV7-2; d_call: -; j_call: TRBJ1-2; clone_size: -; cdr3_aa: CASSLDSYYGYTF; cdr3_nt: TGTGCCAGCAGCTTAGACAGCTACTATGGCTACACCTTC
v_call: TRBV7-2; d_call: -; j_call: TRBJ2-7; clone_size: -; cdr3_aa: CASSPHRGIEQYF; cdr3_nt: TGTGCCAGCAGCCCCCACCGAGGGATCGAGCAGTACTTC
v_call: TRBV19; d_call: -; j_call: TRBJ2-4; clone_size: -; cdr3_aa: CASSIDPAGVPKNIQYF; cdr3_nt: TGTGCCAGTAGTATAGATCCCGCAGGGGTCCCCAAAAACATTCAGTACTTC
v_call: TRBV11-2; d_call: TRBD2; j_call: TRBJ2-7; clone_size: -; cdr3_aa: CASSTSGREQYF; cdr3_nt: TGTGCCAGCTCGACTAGCGGGAGGGAGCAGTACTTC
v_call: TRBV5-1; d_call: TRBD1; j_call: TRBJ2-5; clone_size: -; cdr3_aa: CASSATVGTGRETQYF; cdr3_nt: TGCGCCAGCAGCGCAACAGTCGGGACAGGGCGGGAGACCCAGTACTTC
v_call: TRBV5-4; d_call: -; j_call: TRBJ2-1; clone_size: -; cdr3_aa: CASSLGRSGSYNEQFF; cdr3_nt: TGTGCCAGCAGCTTGGGTCGTTCGGGTTCCTACAATGAGCAGTTCTTC
v_call: TRBV11-2; d_call: -; j_call: TRBJ2-7; clone_size: -; cdr3_aa: CASRNDRVGAGEQYF; cdr3_nt: TGTGCCAGCAGAAACGACCGGGTAGGGGCCGGCGAGCAGTACTTC
v_call: TRBV14; d_call: TRBD2; j_call: TRBJ2-1; clone_size: -; cdr3_aa: CASSQEMRAGASYNEQFF; cdr3_nt: TGTGCCAGCAGCCAAGAAATGAGAGCGGGAGCGTCCTACAATGAGCAGTTCTTC
v_call: TRBV7-3; d_call: TRBD2; j_call: TRBJ2-1; clone_size: -; cdr3_aa: CASSLFASGSGYNEQFF; cdr3_nt: TGTGCCAGCAGCTTATTTGCTAGCGGGAGTGGCTACAATGAGCAGTTCTTC
v_call: TRBV15; d_call: TRBD2; j_call: TRBJ2-7; clone_size: -; cdr3_aa: CATSYGRAFQDEQYF; cdr3_nt: TGTGCCACCAGCTACGGGAGGGCCTTTCAGGACGAGCAGTACTTC
v_call: TRBV29-1; d_call: -; j_call: TRBJ2-3; clone_size: -; cdr3_aa: CSASGTTSTDTQYF; cdr3_nt: TGCAGCGCGTCCGGGACAACGAGCACAGATACGCAGTATTTT
v_call: TRBV5-8; d_call: TRBD1; j_call: TRBJ1-5; clone_size: -; cdr3_aa: CASPLGGQGSYYSNQPQHF; cdr3_nt: TGTGCCAGTCCACTTGGAGGACAGGGGTCTTATTACAGCAATCAGCCCCAGCATTTT
v_call: TRBV4-1; d_call: TRBD1; j_call: TRBJ2-7; clone_size: -; cdr3_aa: CASSQGPPGTGAEQYF; cdr3_nt: TGCGCCAGCAGCCAAGGCCCTCCCGGGACAGGGGCCGAGCAGTACTTC
v_call: TRBV5-6; d_call: -; j_call: TRBJ2-1; clone_size: few; cdr3_aa: CASSPLPRNEQFF; cdr3_nt: TGTGCCAGCAGCCCCCTCCCCCGGAATGAGCAGTTCTTC
v_call: TRBV6-1; d_call: TRBD1; j_call: TRBJ1-2; clone_size: -; cdr3_aa: CASRGQGEVNGYTF; cdr3_nt: TGTGCCAGCAGGGGACAGGGCGAAGTGAATGGCTACACCTTC
v_call: TRBV19; d_call: -; j_call: TRBJ2-3; clone_size: -; cdr3_aa: CASKAYTDTQYF; cdr3_nt: TGTGCCAGTAAAGCTTACACAGATACGCAGTATTTT
v_call: TRBV4-2; d_call: -; j_call: TRBJ1-4; clone_size: -; cdr3_aa: CASSQAIRGGDEKLFF; cdr3_nt: TGTGCCAGCAGCCAAGCGATCAGGGGAGGGGATGAAAAACTGTTTTTT
v_call: TRBV30; d_call: -; j_call: TRBJ1-1; clone_size: -; cdr3_aa: CAWSAPPPFPLPTEAFF; cdr3_nt: TGTGCCTGGAGTGCTCCGCCCCCGTTCCCCTTGCCCACTGAAGCTTTCTTT
v_call: TRBV2; d_call: TRBD1; j_call: TRBJ1-1; clone_size: -; cdr3_aa: CASSSHGQGVLEAFF; cdr3_nt: TGTGCCAGCAGTTCCCATGGACAGGGAGTCCTTGAAGCTTTCTTT
v_call: TRBV21-1; d_call: -; j_call: TRBJ1-5; clone_size: -; cdr3_aa: CASSSRDGLYSNQPQHF; cdr3_nt: TGTGCCAGCAGCAGCCGGGACGGTCTATATAGCAATCAGCCCCAGCATTTT
v_call: TRBV30; d_call: -; j_call: TRBJ1-5; clone_size: few; cdr3_aa: CAWSDPYSNQPQHF; cdr3_nt: TGTGCCTGGAGTGATCCCTATAGCAATCAGCCCCAGCATTTT